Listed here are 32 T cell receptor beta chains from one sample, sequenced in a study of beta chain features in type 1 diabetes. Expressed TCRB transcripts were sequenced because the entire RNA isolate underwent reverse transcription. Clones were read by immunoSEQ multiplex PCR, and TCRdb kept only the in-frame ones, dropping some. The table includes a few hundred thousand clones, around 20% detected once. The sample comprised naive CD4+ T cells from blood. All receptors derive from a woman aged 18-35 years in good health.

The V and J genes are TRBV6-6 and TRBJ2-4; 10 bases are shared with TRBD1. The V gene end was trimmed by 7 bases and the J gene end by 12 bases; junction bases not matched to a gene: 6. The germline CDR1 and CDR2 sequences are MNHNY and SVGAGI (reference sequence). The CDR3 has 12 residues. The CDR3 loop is CASISDRGNQYF. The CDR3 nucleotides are TGTGCCAGCATTTCGGACAGGGGGAATCAGTACTTC.

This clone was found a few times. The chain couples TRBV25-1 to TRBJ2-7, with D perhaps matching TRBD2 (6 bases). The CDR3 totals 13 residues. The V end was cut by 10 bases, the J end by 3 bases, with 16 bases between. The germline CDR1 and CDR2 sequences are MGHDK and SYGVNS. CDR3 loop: CATRSRENYEQYF. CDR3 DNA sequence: TGTGCCACACGGTCCCGGGAGAACTACGAGCAGTACTTC.

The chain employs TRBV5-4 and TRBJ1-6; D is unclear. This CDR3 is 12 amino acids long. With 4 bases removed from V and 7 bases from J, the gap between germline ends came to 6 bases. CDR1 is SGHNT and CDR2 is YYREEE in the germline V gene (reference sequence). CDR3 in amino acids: CASSRPNSPLHF. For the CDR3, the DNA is TGTGCCAGCAGCCGTCCGAATTCACCCCTCCACTTT.

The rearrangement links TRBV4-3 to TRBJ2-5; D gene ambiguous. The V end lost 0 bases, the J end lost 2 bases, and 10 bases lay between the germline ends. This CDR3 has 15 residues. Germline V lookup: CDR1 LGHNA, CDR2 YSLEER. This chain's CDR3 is CASSQDRQVQETQYF. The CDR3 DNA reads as TGCGCCAGCAGCCAAGATCGTCAGGTACAAGAGACCCAGTACTTC.

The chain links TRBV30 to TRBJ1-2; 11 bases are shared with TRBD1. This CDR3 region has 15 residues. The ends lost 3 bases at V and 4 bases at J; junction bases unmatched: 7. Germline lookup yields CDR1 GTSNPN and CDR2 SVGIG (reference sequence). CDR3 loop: CAWRRTGGFGYGYTF. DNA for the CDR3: TGTGCCTGGAGAAGGACAGGGGGCTTCGGCTATGGCTACACCTTC.

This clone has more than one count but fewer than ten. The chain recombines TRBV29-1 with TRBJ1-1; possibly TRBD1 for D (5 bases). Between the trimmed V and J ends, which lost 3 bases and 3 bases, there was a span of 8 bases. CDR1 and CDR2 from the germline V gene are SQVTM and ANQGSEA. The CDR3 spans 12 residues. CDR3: CSVEGRDTEAFF. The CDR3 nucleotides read TGCAGCGTTGAGGGCAGGGACACTGAAGCTTTCTTT. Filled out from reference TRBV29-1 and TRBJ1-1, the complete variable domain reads SAVISQKPSRDICQRGTSLTIQCQVDSQVTMMFWYRQQPGQSLTLIATANQGSEATYESGFVIDKFPISRPNLTFSTLTVSNMSPEDSSIYLCSVEGRDTEAFFGQGTRLTVV.

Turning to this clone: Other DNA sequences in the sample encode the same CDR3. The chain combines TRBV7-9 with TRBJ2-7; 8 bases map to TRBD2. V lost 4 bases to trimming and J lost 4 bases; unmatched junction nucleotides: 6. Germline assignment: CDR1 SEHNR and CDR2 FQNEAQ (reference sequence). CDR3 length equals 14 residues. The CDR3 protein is CASSSGTSGYEQYF. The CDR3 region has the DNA TGTGCCAGCAGCTCAGGGACTAGTGGTTACGAGCAGTACTTC.

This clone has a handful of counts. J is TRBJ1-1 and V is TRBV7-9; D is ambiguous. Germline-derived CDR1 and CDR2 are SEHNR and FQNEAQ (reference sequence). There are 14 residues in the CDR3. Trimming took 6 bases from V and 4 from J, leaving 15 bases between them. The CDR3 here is CASSDREWGTEAFF. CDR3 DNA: TGTGCCAGCAGTGATAGGGAGTGGGGCACTGAAGCTTTCTTT.

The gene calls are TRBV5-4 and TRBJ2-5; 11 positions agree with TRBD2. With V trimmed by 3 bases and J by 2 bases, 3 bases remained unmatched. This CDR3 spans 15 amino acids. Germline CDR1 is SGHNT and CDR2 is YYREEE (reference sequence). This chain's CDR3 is CASSYWTSGQETQYF. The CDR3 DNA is TGTGCCAGCAGCTACTGGACTAGCGGGCAAGAGACCCAGTACTTC.

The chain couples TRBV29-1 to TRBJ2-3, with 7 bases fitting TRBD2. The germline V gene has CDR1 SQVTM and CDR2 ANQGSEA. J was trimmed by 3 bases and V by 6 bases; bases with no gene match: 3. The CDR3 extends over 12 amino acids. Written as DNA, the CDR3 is TGCAGCGTATCGCGGGGGACAGATACGCAGTATTTT. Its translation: CSVSRGTDTQYF.

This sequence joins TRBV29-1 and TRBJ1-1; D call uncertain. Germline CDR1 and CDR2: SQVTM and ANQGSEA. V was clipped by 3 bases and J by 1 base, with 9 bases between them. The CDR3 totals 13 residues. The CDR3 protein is CSVELIQNTEAFF. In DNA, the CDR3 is TGCAGCGTTGAGTTAATACAGAACACTGAAGCTTTCTTT.

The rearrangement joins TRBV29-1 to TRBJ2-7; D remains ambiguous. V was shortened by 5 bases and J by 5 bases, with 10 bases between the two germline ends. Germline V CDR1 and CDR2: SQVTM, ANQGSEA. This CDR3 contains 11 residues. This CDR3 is CSVLNIHEQYF. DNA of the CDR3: TGCAGCGTTCTTAATATCCACGAGCAGTACTTC.

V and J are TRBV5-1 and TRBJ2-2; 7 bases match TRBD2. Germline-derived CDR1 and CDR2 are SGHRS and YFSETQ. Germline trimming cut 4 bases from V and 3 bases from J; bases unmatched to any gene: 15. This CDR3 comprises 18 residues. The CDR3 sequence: CASSGLKERLAHTGELFF. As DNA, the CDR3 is TGCGCCAGCAGCGGATTAAAGGAGAGACTAGCCCACACCGGGGAGCTGTTTTTT.

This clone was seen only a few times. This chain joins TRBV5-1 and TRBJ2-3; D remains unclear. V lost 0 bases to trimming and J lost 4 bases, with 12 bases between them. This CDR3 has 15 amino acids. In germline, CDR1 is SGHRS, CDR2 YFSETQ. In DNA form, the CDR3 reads TGCGCCAGCAGCTTGGCTCTTTCTGAGGCAGATACGCAGTATTTT. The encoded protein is CASSLALSEADTQYF.

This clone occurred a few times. CDR3 loop: CASFKDRGESEQYF. The CDR3 nucleotides read TGTGCCAGTTTCAAGGACAGGGGAGAAAGCGAGCAGTACTTC. This sequence joins TRBV6-5 and TRBJ2-7; 9 bases are a match to TRBD1. Per germline, CDR1 MNHEY and CDR2 SVGAGI. J was trimmed by 6 bases and V by 9 bases; bases with no gene match: 12. The CDR3 runs 14 residues.

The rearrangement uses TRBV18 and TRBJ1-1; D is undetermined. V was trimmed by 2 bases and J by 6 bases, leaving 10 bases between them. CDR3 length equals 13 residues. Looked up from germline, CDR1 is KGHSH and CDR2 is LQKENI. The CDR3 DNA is TGTGCCAGCTCACCAGCCGAGACTTCTGAAGCTTTCTTT. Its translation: CASSPAETSEAFF.

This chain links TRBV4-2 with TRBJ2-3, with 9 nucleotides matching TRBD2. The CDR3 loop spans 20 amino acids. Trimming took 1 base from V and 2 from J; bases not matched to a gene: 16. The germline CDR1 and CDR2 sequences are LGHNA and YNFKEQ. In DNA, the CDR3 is TGTGCCAGCAGCCAAGCGACGACAGGGCCGGCGGGGGGGACCACAGATACGCAGTATTTT. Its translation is CASSQATTGPAGGTTDTQYF.

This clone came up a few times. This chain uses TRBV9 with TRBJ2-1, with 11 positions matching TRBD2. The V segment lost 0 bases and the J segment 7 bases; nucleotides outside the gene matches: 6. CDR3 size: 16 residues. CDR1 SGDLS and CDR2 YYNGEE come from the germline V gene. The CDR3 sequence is CASSVEASGGPNEQFF. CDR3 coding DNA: TGTGCCAGCAGCGTAGAGGCTAGCGGGGGGCCAAATGAGCAGTTCTTC.

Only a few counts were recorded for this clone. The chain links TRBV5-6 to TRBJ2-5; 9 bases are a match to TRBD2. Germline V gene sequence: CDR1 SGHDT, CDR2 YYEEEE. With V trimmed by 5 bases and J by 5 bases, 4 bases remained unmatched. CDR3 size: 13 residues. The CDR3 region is CASSSTSGETQYF. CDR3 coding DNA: TGTGCCAGCAGTTCGACTAGCGGCGAGACCCAGTACTTC.

The CDR3 sequence: CASSFRGADEQFF. Here the CDR3 DNA reads TGTGCCAGCAGCTTTAGGGGCGCAGATGAGCAGTTCTTC. J is TRBJ2-1 and V is TRBV7-3; maybe TRBD1 (5 bases). V lost 3 bases and J lost 8, with 11 bases in between. The CDR3 is 13 amino acids. The germline V gene encodes CDR1 SGHTA and CDR2 FQGTGA. The full variable domain, in which reference TRBV7-3 and TRBJ2-1 provide the parts outside the CDR3, is GAGVSQTPSNKVTEKGKYVELRCDPISGHTALYWYRQSLGQGPEFLIYFQGTGAADDSGLPNDRFFAVRPEGSVSTLKIQRTERGDSAVYLCASSFRGADEQFFGPGTRLTVL.

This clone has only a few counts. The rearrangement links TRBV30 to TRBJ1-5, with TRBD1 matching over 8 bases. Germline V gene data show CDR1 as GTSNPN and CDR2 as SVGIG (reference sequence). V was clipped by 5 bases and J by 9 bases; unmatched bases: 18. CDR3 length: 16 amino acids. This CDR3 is CAWGTGSTSSTGPQHF. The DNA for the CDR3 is TGTGCCTGGGGGACAGGTTCAACATCTTCGACTGGGCCCCAGCATTTT.

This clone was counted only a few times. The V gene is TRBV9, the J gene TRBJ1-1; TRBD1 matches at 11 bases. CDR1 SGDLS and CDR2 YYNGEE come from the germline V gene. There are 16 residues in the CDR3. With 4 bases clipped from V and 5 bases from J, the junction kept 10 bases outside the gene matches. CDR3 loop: CASSPWTGGLWTEAFF. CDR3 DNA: TGTGCCAGCAGCCCCTGGACAGGGGGCTTGTGGACTGAAGCTTTCTTT. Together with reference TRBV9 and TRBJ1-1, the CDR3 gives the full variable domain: DSGVTQTPKHLITATGQRVTLRCSPRSGDLSVYWYQQSLDQGLQFLIQYYNGEERAKGNILERFSAQQFPDLHSELNLSSLELGDSALYFCASSPWTGGLWTEAFFGQGTRLTVV.

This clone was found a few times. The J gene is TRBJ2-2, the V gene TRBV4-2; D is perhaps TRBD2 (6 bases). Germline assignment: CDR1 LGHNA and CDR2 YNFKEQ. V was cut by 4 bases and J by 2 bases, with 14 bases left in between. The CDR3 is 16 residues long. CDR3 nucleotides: TGTGCCAGCAGCCCCTCGGGGGACTTTAACACCGGGGAGCTGTTTTTT. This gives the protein CASSPSGDFNTGELFF.

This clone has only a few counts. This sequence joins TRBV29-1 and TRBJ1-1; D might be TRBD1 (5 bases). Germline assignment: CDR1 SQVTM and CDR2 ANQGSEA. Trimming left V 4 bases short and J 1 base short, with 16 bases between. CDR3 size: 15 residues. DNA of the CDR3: TGCAGCGTTGCGGTGCCAGGACACAAGAACACTGAAGCTTTCTTT. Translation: CSVAVPGHKNTEAFF.

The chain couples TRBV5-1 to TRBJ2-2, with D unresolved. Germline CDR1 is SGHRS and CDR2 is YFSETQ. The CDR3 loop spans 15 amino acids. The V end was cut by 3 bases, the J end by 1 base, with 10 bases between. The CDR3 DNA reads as TGCGCCAGCAGCTCACCTCCAGAGAACACCGGGGAGCTGTTTTTT. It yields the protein CASSSPPENTGELFF.

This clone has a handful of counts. The CDR3 DNA reads TGCAGTGTTTACAGGGACACTGAAGCTTTCTTT. Translating gives CSVYRDTEAFF. V is TRBV20-1 and J is TRBJ1-1, with TRBD1 as a possible D gene (6 bases). This CDR3 has 11 residues. V was trimmed by 7 bases and J by 3 bases, leaving 9 bases between them. Germline V gene sequence: CDR1 DFQATT, CDR2 SNEGSKA (reference sequence).

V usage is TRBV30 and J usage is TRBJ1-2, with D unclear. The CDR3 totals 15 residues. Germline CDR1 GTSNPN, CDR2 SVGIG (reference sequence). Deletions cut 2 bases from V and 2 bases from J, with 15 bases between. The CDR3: CAWSRRRPGNYGYTF. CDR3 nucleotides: TGTGCCTGGAGTCGGAGGCGCCCTGGCAACTATGGCTACACCTTC.

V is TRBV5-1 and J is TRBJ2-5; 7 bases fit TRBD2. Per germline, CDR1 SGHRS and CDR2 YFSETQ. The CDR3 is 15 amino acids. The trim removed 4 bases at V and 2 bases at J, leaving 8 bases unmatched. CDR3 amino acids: CASSLLGGIQETQYF. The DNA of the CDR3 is TGCGCCAGCAGCCTCCTCGGGGGGATTCAAGAGACCCAGTACTTC. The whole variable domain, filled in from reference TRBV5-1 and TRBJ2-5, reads KAGVTQTPRYLIKTRGQQVTLSCSPISGHRSVSWYQQTPGQGLQFLFEYFSETQRNKGNFPGRFSGRQFSNSRSEMNVSTLELGDSALYLCASSLLGGIQETQYFGPGTRLLVL.

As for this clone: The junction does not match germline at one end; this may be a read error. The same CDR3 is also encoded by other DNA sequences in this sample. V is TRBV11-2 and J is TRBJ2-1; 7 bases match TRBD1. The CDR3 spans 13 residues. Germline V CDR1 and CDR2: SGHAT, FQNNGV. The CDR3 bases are TGTGCCAGCAGCCTAGACAGGGACAATGAGCAGTTCTTC. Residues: CASSLDRDNEQFF.

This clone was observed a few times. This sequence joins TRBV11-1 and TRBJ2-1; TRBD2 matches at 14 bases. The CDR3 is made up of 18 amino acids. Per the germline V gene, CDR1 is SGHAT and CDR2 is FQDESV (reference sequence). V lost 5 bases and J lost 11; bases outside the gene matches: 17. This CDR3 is CASSRVEGPGLAGVKQFF. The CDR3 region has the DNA TGTGCCAGCAGCAGGGTGGAGGGACCGGGACTAGCGGGAGTGAAGCAGTTCTTC.

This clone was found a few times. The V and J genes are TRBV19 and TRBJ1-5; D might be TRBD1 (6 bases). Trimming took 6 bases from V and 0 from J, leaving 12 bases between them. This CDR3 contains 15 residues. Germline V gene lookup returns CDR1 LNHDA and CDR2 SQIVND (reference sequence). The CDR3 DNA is TGTGCCAGTAGAACGGGACAATATAGCAATCAGCCCCAGCATTTT. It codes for CASRTGQYSNQPQHF.

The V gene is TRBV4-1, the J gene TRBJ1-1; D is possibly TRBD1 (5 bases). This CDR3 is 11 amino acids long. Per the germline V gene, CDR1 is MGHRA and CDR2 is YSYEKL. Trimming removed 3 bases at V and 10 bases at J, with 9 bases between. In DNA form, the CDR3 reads TGCGCCAGCAGCCATACGGGGGGAGCTTTCTTT. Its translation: CASSHTGGAFF.